The 20 T cell receptor beta chains below were found in one sample sequenced in a study of OX40 agonist ivuxolimab in advanced cancers. The repertoire was sequenced with immunoSEQ multiplex PCR; TCRdb's copy has only in-frame clones and lacks some. This sample has about 50,000 clones, with approximately 95% found just once. The input for sequencing was CD4+ or CD8+ T cells sorted from blood, taken in a trial of the OX40 agonist ivuxolimab. The receptors originated from an adult with an advanced solid tumor such as melanoma, head and neck, liver or kidney cancer.

This chain uses TRBV29-1 with TRBJ2-1; D gene unclear. Trimming took 3 bases from V and 4 from J, leaving 16 bases between them. The CDR3 is made up of 15 amino acids. CDR1 and CDR2 (germline): SQVTM, ANQGSEA. The CDR3 region is CSVEKRANSYNEQFF. In nucleotides, the CDR3 is TGCAGCGTTGAGAAAAGGGCGAACTCATACAATGAGCAGTTCTTC.

V usage is TRBV9 and J usage is TRBJ2-1; 10 bases agree with TRBD2. V lost 4 bases and J lost 0; bases outside the gene matches: 1. This CDR3 is 15 amino acids long. Germline CDR1 and CDR2: SGDLS and YYNGEE. The CDR3 is CASSPSGSSYNEQFF. The CDR3 DNA is TGTGCCAGCAGCCCTAGCGGGAGCTCCTACAATGAGCAGTTCTTC.

The chain couples TRBV5-1 to TRBJ1-2; a weak D match, TRBD1 (5 bases). The germline gives CDR1 SGHRS, CDR2 YFSETQ. The germline V and J ends were trimmed by 1 base and 3 bases, with 16 bases remaining between them. This CDR3 is 16 amino acids long. The CDR3 region has the DNA TGCGCCAGCAGCTTGAATCAGGGTCAGGGTGACTATGGCTACACCTTC. It yields the protein CASSLNQGQGDYGYTF.

V and J are TRBV9 and TRBJ1-2; D unresolved. The germline V gene has CDR1 SGDLS and CDR2 YYNGEE. CDR3 length: 16 amino acids. The germline V and J ends were trimmed by 4 bases and 3 bases, with 19 bases remaining between them. CDR3 nucleotides: TGTGCCAGCAGCCCTTGGGGAGGGCCGGACGACTATGGCTACACCTTC. Translated: CASSPWGGPDDYGYTF.

The rearrangement joins TRBV2 to TRBJ2-2; 7 nucleotides agree with TRBD2. This CDR3 is built from 13 residues. Trimming cost V 7 bases and J 7 bases; bases outside gene matches: 6. In germline, CDR1 is SNHLY, CDR2 FYNNEI. CDR3 region: CASIGLVRGELFF. The CDR3 region has the DNA TGTGCCAGCATCGGACTAGTCCGCGGGGAGCTGTTTTTT.

The chain uses TRBV13 and TRBJ2-5; no firm D call. The CDR3 is made up of 11 amino acids. Deletions cut 3 bases from V and 4 bases from J, with 3 bases between. Germline loops: CDR1 PRHDT, CDR2 FYEKMQ (reference sequence). CDR3 nucleotide sequence: TGTGCCAGCAGCTTCGGAGAGACCCAGTACTTC. Protein sequence: CASSFGETQYF.

This chain connects TRBV28 to TRBJ2-1; 9 bases match TRBD2. Germline V lookup: CDR1 MDHEN, CDR2 SYDVKM. The CDR3 has 17 residues. Trimming at V came to 3 bases and at J to 8 bases, leaving 14 bases not matched to a gene. This chain's CDR3 is CASSLRGASGIWDEQFF. In DNA, the CDR3 is TGTGCCAGCAGTTTGAGGGGGGCTAGCGGGATTTGGGATGAGCAGTTCTTC.

The chain has TRBV28 and TRBJ2-7; D not certain. The CDR3 has 12 residues. Germline loops: CDR1 MDHEN, CDR2 SYDVKM. Between the trimmed V and J ends, which lost 4 bases and 1 base, there was a span of 5 bases. The chain's CDR3 is CASSSESYEQYF. CDR3 sequence (DNA): TGTGCCAGCAGTTCTGAGTCCTACGAGCAGTACTTC. Full variable domain (outside the CDR3, taken from reference TRBV28 and TRBJ2-7): DVKVTQSSRYLVKRTGEKVFLECVQDMDHENMFWYRQDPGLGLRLIYFSYDVKMKEKGDIPEGYSVSREKKERFSLILESASTNQTSMYLCASSSESYEQYFGPGTRLTVT.

The rearrangement joins TRBV19 to TRBJ2-6; no definite D call. The CDR3 length is 16 residues. Trimming took 7 bases from V and 1 from J, leaving 14 bases between them. Germline V lookup: CDR1 LNHDA, CDR2 SQIVND (reference sequence). The CDR3 region is CASTPFWGSGANVLTF. CDR3 coding DNA: TGTGCCAGTACCCCATTCTGGGGATCTGGGGCCAACGTCCTGACTTTC.

The rearrangement joins TRBV9 to TRBJ2-1; D gene unclear. CDR1 and CDR2 from the germline V gene are SGDLS and YYNGEE. The CDR3 runs 14 residues. Trimming pared 0 bases from V and 2 bases from J, leaving 6 bases between. The CDR3 nucleotides read TGTGCCAGCAGCGTAGCTTCGGCCTACAATGAGCAGTTCTTC. Protein: CASSVASAYNEQFF. The whole variable domain, filled in from reference TRBV9 and TRBJ2-1, reads DSGVTQTPKHLITATGQRVTLRCSPRSGDLSVYWYQQSLDQGLQFLIQYYNGEERAKGNILERFSAQQFPDLHSELNLSSLELGDSALYFCASSVASAYNEQFFGPGTRLTVL.

This clone was recorded once. The J gene is TRBJ2-7, the V gene TRBV6-6; D unresolved. CDR3 length: 10 amino acids. V lost 2 bases and J lost 5, with 1 base in between. CDR1 MNHNY and CDR2 SVGAGI come from the germline V gene (reference sequence). The CDR3 DNA reads TGTGCCAGCAGTTACGACGAGCAGTACTTC. Amino acids: CASSYDEQYF.

V usage is TRBV7-2 and J usage is TRBJ2-3; the match to TRBD1 covers 9 bases. With V trimmed by 5 bases and J by 3 bases, 12 bases remained unmatched. The CDR3 spans 17 residues. The germline CDR1 and CDR2 sequences are SGHTA and FQGNSA. CDR3 coding DNA: TGTGCCAGCAGCCACTACTACAGGGGGCAGGGGACAGATACGCAGTATTTT. Translated, it gives CASSHYYRGQGTDTQYF.

The CDR3: CASRDPRLALEADTQYF. CDR3 bases: TGTGCCAGCAGGGATCCTAGACTAGCACTGGAGGCAGATACGCAGTATTTT. The chain recombines TRBV2 with TRBJ2-3; 7 bases line up with TRBD2. V was pared by 6 bases and J by 4 bases, with 16 bases of the junction left unmatched. Germline loops: CDR1 SNHLY, CDR2 FYNNEI. The CDR3 runs to 17 residues.

The rearrangement links TRBV6-5 to TRBJ1-5; maybe TRBD1 (5 bases). The CDR3 has 15 amino acids. CDR1 and CDR2 from the germline V gene are MNHEY and SVGAGI. V lost 7 bases, J lost 5 bases, and 18 bases lay in between. CDR3 nucleotide sequence: TGTGCCAGCAAGTATCTCAGGGAAGCGGATCAGCCCCAGCATTTT. This gives the protein CASKYLREADQPQHF.

This chain joins TRBV28 and TRBJ2-7, with 8 bases fitting TRBD1. CDR1 and CDR2 from the germline V gene are MDHEN and SYDVKM. The V segment lost 4 bases and the J segment 2 bases; nucleotides outside the gene matches: 4. The CDR3 contains 14 residues. CDR3 nucleotides: TGTGCCAGCAGTTCCCGGGACAGGACCTACGAGCAGTACTTC. It codes for CASSSRDRTYEQYF. Full variable domain (remainder filled in from reference TRBV28 and TRBJ2-7): DVKVTQSSRYLVKRTGEKVFLECVQDMDHENMFWYRQDPGLGLRLIYFSYDVKMKEKGDIPEGYSVSREKKERFSLILESASTNQTSMYLCASSSRDRTYEQYFGPGTRLTVT.

The chain links TRBV27 to TRBJ1-5, with D tentatively TRBD1 (5 bases). V lost 4 bases and J 3 bases, leaving 13 bases between the germline ends. This CDR3 is built from 15 residues. From germline, CDR1 is MNHEY and CDR2 SMNVEV (reference sequence). The CDR3 bases are TGTGCCAGCAGTTATTCAGGGATCCCCAATCAGCCCCAGCATTTT. Translated: CASSYSGIPNQPQHF.

This CDR3 reads CASSGPRGAGKNIQYF. The CDR3 bases are TGTGCCAGCAGCGGCCCGCGGGGCGCTGGCAAAAACATTCAGTACTTC. V usage is TRBV25-1 and J usage is TRBJ2-4; possible D gene TRBD2, 6 bases. Germline V gene sequence: CDR1 MGHDK, CDR2 SYGVNS. V lost 6 bases and J 3 bases, leaving 18 bases between the germline ends. CDR3 size: 16 residues.

The chain combines TRBV4-1 with TRBJ2-7; TRBD1 agrees at 7 bases. This CDR3 has 15 amino acids. With V trimmed by 0 bases and J by 3 bases, 5 bases remained unmatched. Germline V gene data show CDR1 as MGHRA and CDR2 as YSYEKL. CDR3 loop: CASSQDRQGIYEQYF. DNA for the CDR3: TGCGCCAGCAGCCAAGACAGACAGGGAATCTACGAGCAGTACTTC.

The V and J genes are TRBV28 and TRBJ2-1; D might be TRBD1 or TRBD2, each matching 6 bases. The CDR3 is 18 amino acids. Trimming removed 1 base at V and 5 bases at J, with 21 bases between. The germline V gene encodes CDR1 MDHEN and CDR2 SYDVKM. CDR3 region: CASSLFPPSAEGDNEQFF. The CDR3 DNA reads as TGTGCCAGCAGTTTATTCCCCCCTTCTGCGGAGGGGGACAATGAGCAGTTCTTC.

The chain couples TRBV2 to TRBJ1-3; 7 bases align to TRBD1. V dropped 5 bases and J dropped 4; count of bases not matched to a gene: 8. Germline CDR1 and CDR2: SNHLY and FYNNEI. CDR3 length: 15 amino acids. The CDR3 nucleotides read TGTGCCAGCAGTCCCGCAGGGGGATCCGGAAACACCATATATTTT. This gives the protein CASSPAGGSGNTIYF.